This T cell receptor (beta chain) is drawn from a study of blood T cell dynamics during melanoma immunotherapy. Overall study context: Patients with metastatic melanoma got pembrolizumab or nivolumab-ipilimumab as first-line care.

As to time point: week 3, after first cycle of checkpoint inhibitor. Sampling occurred pretreatment (T0) and at week 3 (W3), after cycle one of checkpoint blockade. The CDR3 is 21 amino acids. V gave up 0 bases and J gave up 0 bases, with 26 bases separating them. Profiling relied on immunoSEQ multiplex PCR, and the TCRdb table lists in-frame clones only, not all of them. The sample includes roughly 10,000 clones, approximately 81% seen only once; the top ten take more than 15%. The V gene is TRBV23-1, the J gene TRBJ2-5; D perhaps matches TRBD2 (7 bases). TRBV23-1 is designated an ORF whose function remains uncertain. The sample here was blood, taken from a patient treated with checkpoint blockade. This TCR was sampled from a human donor with melanoma. The CDR3 region is CASSQSPGGEVVKVNQETQYF. CDR3 in DNA: TGCGCCAGCAGTCAATCTCCGGGGGGCGAGGTCGTGAAGGTGAACCAAGAGACCCAGTACTTC.